This T cell receptor (beta chain) derives from a study of siplizumab effects on memory and regulatory T cells (dated by TCRdb to the late 2010s). For context, the study as a whole: The effect of the anti-CD2 antibody siplizumab on alloreactive T-cell subsets was examined in allogeneic mixed lymphocyte reactions constructed from human PBMCs.

For this clone: The antigen this receptor binds is unknown. Qualities for individual bases were not recorded, and no much larger clone is one base off.

Receptor libraries were prepared by the immunoSEQ multiplex PCR assay. Roughly 10^5 TCR templates per sample were assayed on the deep sequencing platform. Genomic DNA extracted from sorted T cells was the material used for TCRbeta CDR3 sequencing. The source study handled its data this way. The R programming language was used for the clonal analysis of the TCRbeta CDR3 data. Alloreactive CD4+ and CD8+ clones were defined by comparing unstimulated samples with post-reaction CFSE-low samples. Alloreactive CD4+ clones were assigned to regulatory or non-regulatory origin by matching sequences to sorted unstimulated Treg and non-Treg repertoires. Here the immuneACCESS table is served through TCRdb, limited to in-frame sequences with V and J called. Missing clones are a known gap in these copies; in checked studies unresolved V genes cover under half, and the rest lacks a known reason. The V and J calls and clone size come from that table; D and trimming were worked out from the DNA. Recorded for this sample are around 110,000 clones; roughly 94% of them occurred a single time. The ten largest clones add up to roughly 1.5% of the sample.

Measured from the cysteine to the phenylalanine, the CDR3 is 15 residues long. Kept here is only the CDR3 DNA, which spans 45 bases and is read in frame from base 1. Reading the germline V gene (reference sequence) gives CDR1 SSHAT and CDR2 FNYEAQ. Germline trimming amounts to 3 bases on V and 5 bases on J, with 4 as the count of junction bases outside the gene matches. TCRbeta CDR3 sequencing was performed on sorted unstimulated T cells and on proliferating T cells recovered from mixed lymphocyte reactions. Fresh whole blood from 9 to 10 HLA-typed healthy donors served as the source for isolating PBMCs. To map where alloreactive clones came from, CD4+ non-regulatory T cells in the unstimulated state were FACS-sorted. Overall study results and their limits: Sequences below about 10^-5 frequency were poorly captured, so only a minor fraction of alloreactive clones could be mapped to unstimulated subsets. Whether proliferating Tregs from siplizumab cultures actually had suppressive function was not functionally confirmed. Unstimulated naive T cells appeared to be more diverse than memory T cells, and naive cells seemed to make a substantial contribution to the alloresponse. A naive or memory phenotype could not be assigned to roughly 80-96% of proliferating CD4+ or CD8+ clones. Siplizumab significantly lowered the cumulative frequency of alloreactive sequences that could be traced to unstimulated CD4+ memory T cells. In reactions with siplizumab, an average of about 75% of mappable alloreactive CD4+ clones were Treg-derived, compared with roughly 26% in control reactions.

Specimen: non-Treg CD4+ T cells sorted from blood. The meaning of the sample's cell subset or site label: FACS-sorted unstimulated CD4+ non-regulatory T cells. The sequence is built from TRBV7-7 and TRBJ2-1, and 10 bases in between align with TRBD2. The receptor was isolated from a human donor in good health. The sequenced DNA is TGTGCCAGCAGCTTTGGGACTAGCGTCCACAATGAGCAGTTCTTC. This is translated as CASSFGTSVHNEQFF.